This entry lists 32 T cell receptor beta chains sequenced from one sample in a study of blood T cells in healthy people across ages. Sample-barcoded 5' priming and a J-beta primer mix drove a second PCR of about 6 to 12 cycles. TCRdb ran MiXCR on the 5' RACE reads and lists one entry per CDR3 protein. The sample comprises about 1.6 million distinct CDR3 sequences, around 35% of which are singletons, and 11% rests with the top ten. Sequencing used blood. These receptors were taken from a woman aged 25-40 years in good health.

The chain combines TRBV18 with TRBJ2-7; D may be TRBD1 (6 bases). The CDR3 runs 14 residues. Deletions cut 3 bases from V and 2 bases from J, with 11 bases between. The V gene's germline CDR1 is KGHSH and CDR2 LQKENI. CDR3 residues: CASSPQGQPYEQYF. The CDR3 coding sequence is TGTGCCAGCTCACCTCAAGGACAGCCCTACGAGCAGTACTTC.

This clonotype was counted many times. V usage is TRBV7-9 and J usage is TRBJ2-3; the match to TRBD2 covers 12 bases. The CDR3 length is 14 residues. J gave up 9 bases and V 5 bases, and 6 bases lay outside the gene matches. Germline CDR1 reads SEHNR; CDR2 reads FQNEAQ (reference sequence). The CDR3 sequence: CASSGLGTSGTQYF. CDR3 DNA sequence: TGTGCCAGCAGCGGACTCGGGACTAGCGGGACGCAGTATTTT.

Many counts were recorded for this clonotype. The gene calls are TRBV6-6 and TRBJ2-1, with D possibly matching TRBD2 (6 bases). Trimming stripped 6 bases from V and 0 bases from J, with 12 bases between. The length of the CDR3 is 15 residues. Looked up from germline, CDR1 is MNHNY and CDR2 is SVGAGI (reference sequence). The CDR3 bases are TGTGCCAGCAGGTCCACCGGGAGCTCCTACAATGAGCAGTTCTTC. Its translation is CASRSTGSSYNEQFF.

This clonotype was counted many times. CDR3 in amino acids: CASSPGTIYEQYF. The CDR3 region has the DNA TGTGCCAGCAGCCCCGGGACAATATACGAGCAGTACTTC. This chain uses TRBV7-8 with TRBJ2-7, with D perhaps TRBD1 (6 bases). The germline V gene has CDR1 SGHVS and CDR2 FQNEAQ. Trimming took off 5 bases at V and 4 bases at J, with 12 bases between the two ends. The CDR3 is 13 amino acids.

As for this clonotype: This clone may be a read error of a much larger clone one base away. The gene calls are TRBV7-3 and TRBJ1-1, with D unresolved. This CDR3 has 13 residues. V shed 6 bases and J shed 3 bases, with 11 bases lying between them. Germline loops: CDR1 SGHTA, CDR2 FQGTGA. The CDR3 nucleotides read TGTGCCAGCAGTGGGAACAGCGACACTGAAGCTTTCTTT. Residues: CASSGNSDTEAFF.

For this clonotype: A junction boundary mismatches the germline segment, possibly from a read error. V usage is TRBV5-1 and J usage is TRBJ2-5; no definite D call. CDR1 is SGHRS and CDR2 is YFSETQ in the germline V gene. The CDR3 is 13 residues long. The chain's CDR3 is CASSRADQETRYF. In nucleotides, the CDR3 is TGCGCCAGCAGCCGGGCCGATCAAGAGACCCGGTACTTC.

This rearrangement joins TRBV5-4 to TRBJ2-3; 12 bases map to TRBD2. The CDR3 loop spans 16 amino acids. CDR1 and CDR2 (germline): SGHNT, YYREEE (reference sequence). J was trimmed by 7 bases and V by 4 bases; bases with no gene match: 10. The CDR3 nucleotides read TGTGCCAGCAGCCTTCCGACTAGCGGGAGCCCAAATACGCAGTATTTT. This encodes CASSLPTSGSPNTQYF.

Only a few counts were recorded for this clonotype. The chain has TRBV6-1 and TRBJ2-7; D possibly corresponds to TRBD1 (5 bases). Germline loops: CDR1 MNHNS, CDR2 SASEGT. CDR3 length equals 15 residues. V was pared by 5 bases and J by 2 bases, with 16 bases between. CDR3 DNA sequence: TGTGCCAGCAGTACCACGTTAGGGGTCCCCTACGAGCAGTACTTC. It yields the protein CASSTTLGVPYEQYF.

Here the CDR3 DNA reads TGTGCCAGCAGTGAACCGCTGTCAACAGATACGCAGTATTTT. Residues: CASSEPLSTDTQYF. The chain employs TRBV6-1 and TRBJ2-3, with D unresolved. CDR3 length: 14 residues. Between the trimmed V and J ends, which lost 2 bases and 3 bases, there was a span of 9 bases. Per germline, CDR1 MNHNS and CDR2 SASEGT.

In its sample, this clonotype was seen a few times. The chain couples TRBV12-3 or TRBV12-4 to TRBJ1-2, with D possibly being TRBD1 (5 bases). This CDR3 is built from 15 residues. V lost 2 bases and J 6 bases, leaving 16 bases between the germline ends. The DNA for the CDR3 is TGTGCCAGCAGTTTACCCTCGTTAGGGACGGATGGCTACACCTTC. Its protein is CASSLPSLGTDGYTF.

This clonotype was recorded a few times. The genes are TRBV3-1 and TRBJ2-5; no definite D call. The CDR3 runs 13 residues. The germline V gene has CDR1 LGHDT and CDR2 YNNKEL (reference sequence). The V end lost 4 bases, the J end lost 2 bases, and 8 bases lay between the germline ends. CDR3 DNA sequence: TGTGCCAGCAGCCGGCCCTTTCAAGAGACCCAGTACTTC. It is translated as CASSRPFQETQYF.

This chain uses TRBV13 with TRBJ1-4; D is perhaps TRBD1 (5 bases). CDR3 size: 14 residues. Trimming took off 5 bases at V and 7 bases at J, with 14 bases between the two ends. Germline lookup yields CDR1 PRHDT and CDR2 FYEKMQ (reference sequence). CDR3 sequence reads: CASSPRGFGEKLFF. DNA of the CDR3: TGTGCCAGCAGCCCGCGGGGGTTCGGTGAAAAACTGTTTTTT.

The chain uses TRBV7-2 and TRBJ2-2; D is perhaps TRBD1 (6 bases). Deletions cut 2 bases from V and 5 bases from J, with 9 bases between. Germline-derived CDR1 and CDR2 are SGHTA and FQGNSA. The CDR3 is made up of 14 amino acids. The CDR3, as DNA: TGTGCCAGCAGCTTAAACAGGGTTACCGGGGAGCTGTTTTTT. Its protein product is CASSLNRVTGELFF.

The chain links TRBV20-1 to TRBJ2-4, with TRBD1 identical over 10 bases. The CDR3 has 12 amino acids. Germline V gene lookup returns CDR1 DFQATT and CDR2 SNEGSKA (reference sequence). J lost 10 bases, V lost 6 bases, and 6 bases had no gene match. CDR3 sequence reads: CSAQPGQGIQYF. As DNA, the CDR3 is TGCAGTGCCCAACCGGGACAGGGGATTCAGTACTTC.

This clonotype was observed a handful of times. The chain carries TRBV29-1 and TRBJ1-2; 10 nucleotides align to TRBD1. The junction had 4 bases not matched to a gene; V was cut back by 4 bases and J by 8 bases. Germline lookup yields CDR1 SQVTM and CDR2 ANQGSEA. This CDR3 has 12 amino acids. In DNA, the CDR3 is TGCAGCGTTGGAGACAGGGGGCGAGGCTACACCTTC. It is translated as CSVGDRGRGYTF.

The rearrangement links TRBV5-6 to TRBJ2-5, with 7 nucleotides matching TRBD1. After removal of 0 bases from V and 4 bases from J, the junction contained 6 bases not matched to a gene. Per the germline V gene, CDR1 is SGHDT and CDR2 is YYEEEE. This CDR3 is 15 amino acids long. Here the CDR3 reads CASSLVRGGAETQYF. CDR3 DNA: TGTGCCAGCAGCTTGGTGAGAGGGGGCGCAGAGACCCAGTACTTC. Based on the CDR3 plus reference TRBV5-6 and TRBJ2-5, the full variable domain is DAGVTQSPTHLIKTRGQQVTLRCSPKSGHDTVSWYQQALGQGPQFIFQYYEEEERQRGNFPDRFSGHQFPNYSSELNVNALLLGDSALYLCASSLVRGGAETQYFGPGTRLLVL.

The CDR3 is CASSGSVRDISTDTQYF. CDR3 bases: TGTGCCAGCAGTGGTTCTGTCCGGGACATAAGCACAGATACGCAGTATTTT. J is TRBJ2-3 and V is TRBV9; weak D call: TRBD1 (6 bases). V was clipped by 5 bases and J by 0 bases, with 19 bases between them. Germline values: CDR1 SGDLS, CDR2 YYNGEE. The CDR3 runs to 17 residues.

This clonotype was counted a few times. V and J are TRBV3-1 and TRBJ1-2; weak D call: TRBD1 (5 bases). With 3 bases removed from V and 3 bases from J, the gap between germline ends came to 20 bases. The CDR3 has 17 amino acids. Germline V gene data show CDR1 as LGHDT and CDR2 as YNNKEL (reference sequence). CDR3 coding DNA: TGTGCCAGCAGCCAGGTGGAAGGGGCGATCGGATACTATGGCTACACCTTC. Its protein is CASSQVEGAIGYYGYTF.

This clonotype was found many times. V usage is TRBV10-3 and J usage is TRBJ2-5; D gene ambiguous. The V and J ends lost 4 bases and 4 bases respectively, with 10 bases between them. The CDR3 sequence is 13 residues long. CDR1 ENHRY and CDR2 SYGVKD come from the germline V gene. The CDR3 DNA reads as TGTGCCATCAGTGTGTCCCCTCCAGAGACCCAGTACTTC. This codes for CAISVSPPETQYF.

V is TRBV20-1 and J is TRBJ2-7; 7 bases line up with TRBD2. The germline CDR1 and CDR2 sequences are DFQATT and SNEGSKA (reference sequence). J gave up 1 base and V 3 bases, and 6 bases lay outside the gene matches. This CDR3 contains 14 residues. The CDR3 DNA reads as TGCAGTGCTAGTGGCGGGAGCCGGTCCTACGAGCAGTACTTC. Translated: CSASGGSRSYEQYF.

The chain has TRBV7-2 and TRBJ2-7; no firm D call. CDR1 and CDR2 from the germline V gene are SGHTA and FQGNSA. This CDR3 is built from 14 residues. V was pared by 3 bases and J by 2 bases, with 11 bases between. The CDR3 loop reads CASSFRRRPYEQYF. Here the CDR3 DNA reads TGTGCCAGCAGCTTTCGACGGCGGCCCTACGAGCAGTACTTC.

The chain uses TRBV9 and TRBJ2-7; D not certain. The end of the DNA aligns better with TRBJ2-5, so the J call may be wrong. There are 13 residues in the CDR3. Germline-derived CDR1 and CDR2 are SGDLS and YYNGEE. The CDR3 DNA reads as TGTGCCAGCAGCGGCGGACGGTGGGAGACCCAGTACTTC. Its translation: CASSGGRWETQYF.

The genes are TRBV28 and TRBJ1-1; 8 nucleotides match TRBD1. The CDR3 totals 16 residues. V shed 6 bases and J 0 bases; nucleotides not matched to a gene: 9. Per germline, CDR1 MDHEN and CDR2 SYDVKM. The DNA of the CDR3 is TGTGCCAGCAGCCGTCGGGACAGGACCCTGAACACTGAAGCTTTCTTT. It translates to CASSRRDRTLNTEAFF. The complete variable domain, with remaining parts taken from reference TRBV28 and TRBJ1-1, reads DVKVTQSSRYLVKRTGEKVFLECVQDMDHENMFWYRQDPGLGLRLIYFSYDVKMKEKGDIPEGYSVSREKKERFSLILESASTNQTSMYLCASSRRDRTLNTEAFFGQGTRLTVV.

The chain carries TRBV15 and TRBJ2-1; D is possibly TRBD2 (6 bases). CDR1 LNHNV and CDR2 YYDKDF come from the germline V gene (reference sequence). Deletions cut 1 base from V and 3 bases from J, with 10 bases between. The CDR3 loop spans 15 amino acids. CDR3 nucleotides: TGTGCCACCAGCAGAGTACGGGGAGGCTACAATGAGCAGTTCTTC. Translating gives CATSRVRGGYNEQFF.

The rearrangement uses TRBV4-1 and TRBJ1-1, with a possible D match to TRBD1 (6 bases). Trimming pared 5 bases from V and 1 base from J, leaving 11 bases between. Germline-derived CDR1 and CDR2 are MGHRA and YSYEKL. The CDR3 has 14 amino acids. The CDR3 nucleotides are TGCGCCAGCAGCACCCGGACAGAGAACACTGAAGCTTTCTTT. Protein: CASSTRTENTEAFF.

The chain recombines TRBV15 with TRBJ2-3; unclear D gene. Trimming shortened V by 0 bases and J by 0 bases, and 7 bases separated the two germline ends. The germline V gene has CDR1 LNHNV and CDR2 YYDKDF (reference sequence). The CDR3 is 15 residues long. CDR3 loop: CATSREQTSTDTQYF. The CDR3 nucleotides read TGTGCCACCAGCAGAGAGCAGACCAGCACAGATACGCAGTATTTT.

This chain uses TRBV7-9 with TRBJ1-2; 7 nucleotides align to TRBD1. Germline loops: CDR1 SEHNR, CDR2 FQNEAQ (reference sequence). CDR3 length equals 14 residues. Trimming took 3 bases from V and 5 from J; bases not matched to a gene: 6. CDR3 residues: CASSFVGTAYGYTF. CDR3 DNA: TGTGCCAGCAGCTTCGTCGGGACAGCTTATGGCTACACCTTC.

Written as DNA, the CDR3 is TGTGCCAGCAGCGTAGGGGGAGGCAAAAACATTCAGTACTTC. It is translated as CASSVGGGKNIQYF. V is TRBV7-2 and J is TRBJ2-4; tentatively, D is TRBD1 or TRBD2 (6 bases each). Trimming stripped 5 bases from V and 3 bases from J, with 11 bases between. The CDR3 has 14 residues. In germline, CDR1 is SGHTA, CDR2 FQGNSA.

This clonotype has ten or more counts. The chain joins TRBV6-6 to TRBJ2-5; 8 bases are shared with TRBD2. Germline CDR1 and CDR2: MNHNY and SVGAGI (reference sequence). This CDR3 comprises 16 residues. V was clipped by 0 bases and J by 2 bases; unmatched bases: 5. CDR3 coding DNA: TGTGCCAGCAGTTACTCGGATTCTAGCGGGCAAGAGACCCAGTACTTC. Its protein product is CASSYSDSSGQETQYF.

This sequence joins TRBV20-1 and TRBJ1-4, with D unclear. V gave up 0 bases and J gave up 2 bases, with 13 bases separating them. The V gene's germline CDR1 is DFQATT and CDR2 SNEGSKA (reference sequence). The CDR3 runs to 16 residues. Written as DNA, the CDR3 is TGCAGTGCTAGAGAGGGGAGGGCTTCCACTAATGAAAAACTGTTTTTT. Its translation: CSAREGRASTNEKLFF.

The chain employs TRBV7-9 and TRBJ1-1, with D perhaps TRBD1 (6 bases). V lost 5 bases and J lost 4, with 14 bases in between. Germline assignment: CDR1 SEHNR and CDR2 FQNEAQ (reference sequence). The CDR3 has 14 residues. This CDR3 is CASSGNQGTTEAFF. Written as DNA, the CDR3 is TGTGCCAGCAGCGGAAACCAGGGGACCACTGAAGCTTTCTTT.

The chain links TRBV5-1 to TRBJ1-1; D might be TRBD1 (5 bases). The germline CDR1 and CDR2 sequences are SGHRS and YFSETQ. This CDR3 contains 14 residues. The V end lost 4 bases, the J end lost 5 bases, and 15 bases lay between the germline ends. The DNA for the CDR3 is TGCGCCAGCAGCCAAAAGGGGCGGCAAACTGAAGCTTTCTTT. Translating gives CASSQKGRQTEAFF.